These T cell receptor beta chains were read from a single sample in a study of control samples from healthy donors and cancer patients. The method was immunoSEQ multiplex PCR; TCRdb's version includes in-frame clones alone and lacks a portion of them. The table includes 78,000 or so clones, around nine tenths detected once. Sequencing was done on a sample of blood. The receptors here all came from a woman between 50 and 59 years old in good health. The CDR3 runs from the conserved cysteine through the conserved F or W. Each record gives: D gene, clone size, V gene, J gene, CDR3 length, CDR3 DNA, CDR3 protein. The D gene is left open where the match is weak. The listing skips clone size in some rows; elsewhere it reads once, few, many or a size class.

D: -
size: -
V: TRBV30
J: TRBJ1-1
length: 12
DNA: TGTGCCTGGAGTTACAGGAACACTGAAGCTTTCTTT
CDR3: CAWSYRNTEAFF

D: TRBD1
size: -
V: TRBV9
J: TRBJ2-7
length: 14
DNA: TGTGCCAGCAGCGTTAGGACAGGGAGTCCGCAGCAGTACTTC
CDR3: CASSVRTGSPQQYF

D: TRBD2
size: few
V: TRBV6-2/TRBV6-3
J: TRBJ2-3
length: 17
DNA: TGTGCCAGCAGTTACCCATCTCTTAGCGGGGGCACAGATACGCAGTATTTT
CDR3: CASSYPSLSGGTDTQYF

D: -
size: -
V: TRBV2
J: TRBJ2-7
length: 12
DNA: TGTGCCAGCAGTGTTACCCAGGGGCGGCAGTACTTC
CDR3: CASSVTQGRQYF

D: TRBD1
size: -
V: TRBV25-1
J: TRBJ1-1
length: 14
DNA: TGTGCCAGCAGTGGGACAGGGGAGAACACTGAAGCTTTCTTT
CDR3: CASSGTGENTEAFF

D: -
size: -
V: TRBV5-1
J: TRBJ2-2
length: 14
DNA: TGCGCCAGCAGCTTTCAGGGTTACACCGGGGAGCTGTTTTTT
CDR3: CASSFQGYTGELFF

D: -
size: -
V: TRBV6-1
J: TRBJ1-2
length: 13
DNA: TGTGCCAGCAGTGAAGAGGGCTTATTCGGCTACACCTTC
CDR3: CASSEEGLFGYTF

D: -
size: -
V: TRBV3-1/TRBV3-2
J: TRBJ1-5
length: 14
DNA: TGTGCCAGCAGCCAAGAAGGGCGACAGGTACCCCAGCATTTT
CDR3: CASSQEGRQVPQHF

D: TRBD1
size: -
V: TRBV5-4
J: TRBJ1-1
length: 16
DNA: TGTGCCAGCAAGCACGCTGGACAGGGCATGAACACTGAAGCTTTCTTT
CDR3: CASKHAGQGMNTEAFF

D: -
size: -
V: TRBV6-5
J: TRBJ2-1
length: 14
DNA: TGTGCCAGCAGGACGGACAACTCCTACAATGAGCAGTTCTTC
CDR3: CASRTDNSYNEQFF

D: TRBD1
size: -
V: TRBV29-1
J: TRBJ1-1
length: 15
DNA: TGCAGCGTTGAAGGGACAGGGGTTGGCTTCAGTGAAGCTTTCTTT
CDR3: CSVEGTGVGFSEAFF

D: TRBD1
size: -
V: TRBV13
J: TRBJ1-1
length: 14
DNA: TGTGCCAGCAGCTGGGGACAGGGGCTCACTGAAGCTTTCTTT
CDR3: CASSWGQGLTEAFF

D: TRBD2
size: -
V: TRBV14
J: TRBJ2-1
length: 15
DNA: TGTGCCAGCAGCCAAGTAACTAGCGGCCCCAATGAGCAGTTCTTC
CDR3: CASSQVTSGPNEQFF

D: -
size: -
V: TRBV2
J: TRBJ1-2
length: 11
DNA: TGTGCCAGCAGCCGAGGTAGTGGCTACACCTTC
CDR3: CASSRGSGYTF

D: -
size: -
V: TRBV7-8
J: TRBJ2-7
length: 14
DNA: TGTGCCAGCAGCTTATCGGAGGGTTTCTACGAGCAGTACTTC
CDR3: CASSLSEGFYEQYF

D: -
size: -
V: TRBV7-9
J: TRBJ1-1
length: 13
DNA: TGTGCCAGCAGCTTTCAACAGGACACTGAAGCTTTCTTT
CDR3: CASSFQQDTEAFF

D: TRBD1
size: -
V: TRBV6-5
J: TRBJ2-2
length: 14
DNA: TGTGCCAGCTCCGGGACAGGGGTGTCCGGGGAGCTGTTTTTT
CDR3: CASSGTGVSGELFF

D: -
size: -
V: TRBV24-1
J: TRBJ2-1
length: 12
DNA: TGTGCCACCAGCCGGGACATAAATGAGCAGTTCTTC
CDR3: CATSRDINEQFF

D: TRBD1
size: -
V: TRBV29-1
J: TRBJ2-1
length: 13
DNA: TGCAGCGTTGAAGCCCACAGGGGCAATGAGCAGTTCTTC
CDR3: CSVEAHRGNEQFF

D: -
size: -
V: TRBV3-1/TRBV3-2
J: TRBJ2-3
length: 13
DNA: TGTGCCAGCAGCCAAGAGGGCACAGATACGCAGTATTTT
CDR3: CASSQEGTDTQYF

D: TRBD1
size: -
V: TRBV6-5
J: TRBJ2-7
length: 13
DNA: TGTGCCAGTCGACAGGGGGATGCCTACGAGCAGTACTTC
CDR3: CASRQGDAYEQYF

D: -
size: -
V: TRBV5-1
J: TRBJ2-3
length: 14
DNA: TGCGCCAGCTCGAGGGAAGCGAGCTCAGATACGCAGTATTTT
CDR3: CASSREASSDTQYF

D: -
size: few
V: TRBV9
J: TRBJ2-2
length: 14
DNA: TGTGCCAGCAGCGTAGTGGTTGACACCGGGGAGCTGTTTTTT
CDR3: CASSVVVDTGELFF

D: -
size: -
V: TRBV6-1
J: TRBJ1-3
length: 16
DNA: TGTGCCAGCAGTGACACCCCCAATCTCGCCGGAAACACCATATATTTT
CDR3: CASSDTPNLAGNTIYF

D: -
size: -
V: TRBV19
J: TRBJ1-5
length: 15
DNA: TGTGCCAGTAGTGCCAACAGGGAGGGCAATCAGCCCCAGCATTTT
CDR3: CASSANREGNQPQHF

D: TRBD2
size: once
V: TRBV7-9
J: TRBJ2-1
length: 16
DNA: TGTGCCAGCAGCCCTCCTAGCGGGGGGACACACAATGAGCAGTTCTTC
CDR3: CASSPPSGGTHNEQFF

D: -
size: once
V: TRBV7-9
J: TRBJ1-1
length: 14
DNA: TGTGCCAGCAGCTATCCCAGGGGGAACACTGAAGCTTTCTTT
CDR3: CASSYPRGNTEAFF

D: -
size: -
V: TRBV18
J: TRBJ2-1
length: 13
DNA: TGTGCCAGCTCAGTGGAGCCGACCAATGAGCAGTTCTTC
CDR3: CASSVEPTNEQFF

D: -
size: -
V: TRBV7-9
J: TRBJ1-1
length: 14
DNA: TGTGCCAGCAGCTCAGGGGATTGGAGCACTGAAGCTTTCTTT
CDR3: CASSSGDWSTEAFF

D: -
size: -
V: TRBV5-1
J: TRBJ1-1
length: 14
DNA: TGCGCCAGCAGCTTGGGGGAGGAGGACACTGAAGCTTTCTTT
CDR3: CASSLGEEDTEAFF

D: -
size: -
V: TRBV12-5
J: TRBJ1-3
length: 12
DNA: TGTGCTAGTGGTTTGGTAGAAAGCACCATATATTTT
CDR3: CASGLVESTIYF

D: -
size: -
V: TRBV6-5
J: TRBJ2-2
length: 14
DNA: TGTGCCAGCAAAATGGGAGGAAACACCGGGGAGCTGTTTTTT
CDR3: CASKMGGNTGELFF

D: -
size: -
V: TRBV15
J: TRBJ1-2
length: 12
DNA: TGTGCCACCAGCAGAGATACCAGGACCTACACCTTC
CDR3: CATSRDTRTYTF

D: -
size: -
V: TRBV19
J: TRBJ1-5
length: 11
DNA: TGTGCCAGTAGTAGCAATCAGCCCCAGCATTTT
CDR3: CASSSNQPQHF

D: -
size: -
V: TRBV12-3/TRBV12-4
J: TRBJ2-7
length: 13
DNA: TGTGCCAGCAGTCCGGGACAACCCTACGAGCAGTACTTC
CDR3: CASSPGQPYEQYF

D: TRBD1
size: few
V: TRBV30
J: TRBJ1-4
length: 14
DNA: TGTGCCTGGAGTCCGGGACAGGTTAATGAAAAACTGTTTTTT
CDR3: CAWSPGQVNEKLFF

D: TRBD1
size: -
V: TRBV6-5
J: TRBJ1-6
length: 14
DNA: TGTGCCAGCAGGCCCGACAGGGATAATTCACCCCTCCACTTT
CDR3: CASRPDRDNSPLHF

D: -
size: -
V: TRBV11-2
J: TRBJ2-1
length: 12
DNA: TGTGCCAGCAGCTTAGTCAGGGGTGAGCAGTTCTTC
CDR3: CASSLVRGEQFF

D: -
size: once
V: TRBV27
J: TRBJ1-1
length: 13
DNA: TGTGCCAGCAGTTTTTCGGGGGACACTGAAGCTTTCTTT
CDR3: CASSFSGDTEAFF

D: -
size: -
V: TRBV19
J: TRBJ1-2
length: 14
DNA: TGTGCCAGTAGTACCCGAAGGGCGGGCTATGGCTACACCTTC
CDR3: CASSTRRAGYGYTF

D: TRBD1
size: -
V: TRBV19
J: TRBJ1-3
length: 13
DNA: TGTGCCACGCAGACAGGGTCTGGAAACACCATATATTTT
CDR3: CATQTGSGNTIYF

D: -
size: -
V: TRBV7-2
J: TRBJ1-2
length: 16
DNA: TGTGCCAGCAGCCAGGGGTCTCCACAAGCTAACTATGGCTACACCTTC
CDR3: CASSQGSPQANYGYTF

D: -
size: once
V: TRBV6-6
J: TRBJ1-2
length: 10
DNA: TGTGCCAGTCACGGGCAGCATGCGACCTTC
CDR3: CASHGQHATF

D: -
size: -
V: TRBV5-1
J: TRBJ1-4
length: 14
DNA: TGCGCCAGCAGCTTGGGGGGGCTAAGGGAAAAACTGTTTTTT
CDR3: CASSLGGLREKLFF

D: -
size: -
V: TRBV2
J: TRBJ2-2
length: 14
DNA: TGTGCCAGCAGTGTGACGGCGAACACCGGGGAGCTGTTTTTT
CDR3: CASSVTANTGELFF

D: -
size: -
V: TRBV30
J: TRBJ1-5
length: 13
DNA: TGTGCCTGGAGTTCGTCGCCGAATCAGCCCCAGCATTTT
CDR3: CAWSSSPNQPQHF

D: TRBD1
size: -
V: TRBV5-6
J: TRBJ1-2
length: 14
DNA: TGTGCCAGCAGCCCCTACAGGGGTGACTATGGCTACACCTTC
CDR3: CASSPYRGDYGYTF

D: TRBD1
size: -
V: TRBV7-8
J: TRBJ1-1
length: 14
DNA: TGTGCCAGCAGCCCCGGGACAGCGAACACTGAAGCTTTCTTT
CDR3: CASSPGTANTEAFF

D: -
size: -
V: TRBV5-6
J: TRBJ2-3
length: 16
DNA: TGTGCCAGCAGCCGTGCTTTGGTCCTCGGTGCAGATACGCAGTATTTT
CDR3: CASSRALVLGADTQYF

D: -
size: -
V: TRBV27
J: TRBJ1-4
length: 13
DNA: TGTGCCAGCAGTTTACAGGCTCGGGAAAAACTGTTTTTT
CDR3: CASSLQAREKLFF

D: -
size: few
V: TRBV4-1
J: TRBJ2-3
length: 17
DNA: TGCGCCAGCAGCCGCCTAAAAGGGGGGACGAACACAGATACGCAGTATTTT
CDR3: CASSRLKGGTNTDTQYF